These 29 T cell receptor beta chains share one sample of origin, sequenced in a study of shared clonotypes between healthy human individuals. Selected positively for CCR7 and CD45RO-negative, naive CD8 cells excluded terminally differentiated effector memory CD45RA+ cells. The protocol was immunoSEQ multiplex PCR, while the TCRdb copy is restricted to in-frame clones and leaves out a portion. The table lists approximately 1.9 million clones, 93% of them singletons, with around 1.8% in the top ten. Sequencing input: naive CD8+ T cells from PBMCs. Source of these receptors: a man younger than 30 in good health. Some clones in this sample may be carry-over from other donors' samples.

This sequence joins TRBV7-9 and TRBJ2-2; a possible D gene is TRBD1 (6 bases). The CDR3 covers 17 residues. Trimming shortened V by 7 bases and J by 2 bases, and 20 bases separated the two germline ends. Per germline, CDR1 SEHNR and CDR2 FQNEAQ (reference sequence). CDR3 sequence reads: CASIPIPSGTNTGELFF. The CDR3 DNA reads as TGTGCCAGCATCCCGATCCCTTCCGGGACAAACACCGGGGAGCTGTTTTTT.

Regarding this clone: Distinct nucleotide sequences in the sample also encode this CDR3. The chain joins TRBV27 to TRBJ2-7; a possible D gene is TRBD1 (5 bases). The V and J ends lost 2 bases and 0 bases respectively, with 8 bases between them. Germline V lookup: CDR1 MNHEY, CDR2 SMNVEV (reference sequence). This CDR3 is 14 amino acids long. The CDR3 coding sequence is TGTGCCAGCAGTTTAAGGGGCCGCTCCTACGAGCAGTACTTC. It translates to CASSLRGRSYEQYF.

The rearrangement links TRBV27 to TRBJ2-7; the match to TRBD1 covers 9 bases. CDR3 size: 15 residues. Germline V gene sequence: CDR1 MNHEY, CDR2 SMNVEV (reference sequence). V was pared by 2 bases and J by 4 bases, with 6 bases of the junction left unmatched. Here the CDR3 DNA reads TGTGCCAGCAGTTTAGCCGGGGACAGGGCTTACGAGCAGTACTTC. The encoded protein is CASSLAGDRAYEQYF.

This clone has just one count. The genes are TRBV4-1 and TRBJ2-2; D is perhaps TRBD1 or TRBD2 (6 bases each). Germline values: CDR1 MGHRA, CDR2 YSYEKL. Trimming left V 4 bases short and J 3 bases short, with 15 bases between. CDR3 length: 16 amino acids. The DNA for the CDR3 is TGCGCCAGCAGCCCCTTGGGTAGGGGGGACACCGGGGAGCTGTTTTTT. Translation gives CASSPLGRGDTGELFF.

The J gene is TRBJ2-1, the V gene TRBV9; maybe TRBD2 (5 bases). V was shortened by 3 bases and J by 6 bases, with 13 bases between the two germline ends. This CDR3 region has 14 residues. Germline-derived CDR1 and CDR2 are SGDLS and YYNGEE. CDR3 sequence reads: CASSEEDPGNEQFF. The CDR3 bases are TGTGCCAGCAGCGAGGAGGACCCGGGCAATGAGCAGTTCTTC.

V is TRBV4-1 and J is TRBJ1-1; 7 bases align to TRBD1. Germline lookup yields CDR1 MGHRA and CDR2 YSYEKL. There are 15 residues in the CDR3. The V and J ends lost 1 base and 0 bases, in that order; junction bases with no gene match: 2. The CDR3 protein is CASSQVQGLNTEAFF. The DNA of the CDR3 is TGCGCCAGCAGCCAAGTACAGGGGCTGAACACTGAAGCTTTCTTT.

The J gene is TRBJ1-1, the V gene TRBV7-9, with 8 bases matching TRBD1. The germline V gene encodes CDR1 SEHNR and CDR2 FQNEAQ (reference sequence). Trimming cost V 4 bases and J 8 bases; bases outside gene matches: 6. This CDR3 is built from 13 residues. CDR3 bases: TGTGCCAGCAGCTATGGACAGGGCCCCGAAGCTTTCTTT. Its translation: CASSYGQGPEAFF.

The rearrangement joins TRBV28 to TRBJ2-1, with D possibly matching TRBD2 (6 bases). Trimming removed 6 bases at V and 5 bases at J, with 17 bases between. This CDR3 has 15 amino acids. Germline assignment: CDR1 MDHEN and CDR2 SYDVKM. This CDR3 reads CASSQPPGVNNEQFF. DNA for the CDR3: TGTGCCAGCAGCCAACCCCCGGGGGTGAACAATGAGCAGTTCTTC.

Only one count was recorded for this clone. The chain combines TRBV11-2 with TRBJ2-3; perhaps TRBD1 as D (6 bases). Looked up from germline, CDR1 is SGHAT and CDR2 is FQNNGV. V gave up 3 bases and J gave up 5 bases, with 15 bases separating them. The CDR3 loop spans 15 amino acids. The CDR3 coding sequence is TGTGCCAGCAGCTTCTCATACAGGGCGGTAGATACGCAGTATTTT. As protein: CASSFSYRAVDTQYF.

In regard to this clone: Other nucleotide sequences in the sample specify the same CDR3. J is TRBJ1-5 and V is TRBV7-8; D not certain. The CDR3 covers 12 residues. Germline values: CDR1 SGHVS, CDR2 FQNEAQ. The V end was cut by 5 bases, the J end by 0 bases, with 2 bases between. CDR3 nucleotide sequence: TGTGCCAGCAGCCCTAGCAATCAGCCCCAGCATTTT. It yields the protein CASSPSNQPQHF.

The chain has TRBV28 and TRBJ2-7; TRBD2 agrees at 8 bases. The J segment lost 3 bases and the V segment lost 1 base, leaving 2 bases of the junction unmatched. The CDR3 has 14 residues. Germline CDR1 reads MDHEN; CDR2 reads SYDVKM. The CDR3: CASSLSGGLYEQYF. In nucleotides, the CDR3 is TGTGCCAGCAGTTTATCGGGGGGGCTCTACGAGCAGTACTTC.

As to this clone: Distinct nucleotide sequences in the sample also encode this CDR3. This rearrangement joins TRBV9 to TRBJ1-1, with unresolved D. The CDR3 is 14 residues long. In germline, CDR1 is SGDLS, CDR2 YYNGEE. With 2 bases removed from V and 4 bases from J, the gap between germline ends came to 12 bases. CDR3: CASSVGPSGTEAFF. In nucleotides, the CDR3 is TGTGCCAGCAGCGTCGGACCGTCGGGCACTGAAGCTTTCTTT. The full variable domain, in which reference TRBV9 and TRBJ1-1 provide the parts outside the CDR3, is DSGVTQTPKHLITATGQRVTLRCSPRSGDLSVYWYQQSLDQGLQFLIQYYNGEERAKGNILERFSAQQFPDLHSELNLSSLELGDSALYFCASSVGPSGTEAFFGQGTRLTVV.

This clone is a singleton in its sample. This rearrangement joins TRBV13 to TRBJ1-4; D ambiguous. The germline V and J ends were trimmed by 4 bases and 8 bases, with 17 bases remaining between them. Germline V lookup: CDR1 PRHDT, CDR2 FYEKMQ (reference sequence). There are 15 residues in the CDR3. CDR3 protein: CASSWTDAMGEKLFF. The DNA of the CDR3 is TGTGCCAGCAGCTGGACCGATGCTATGGGGGAAAAACTGTTTTTT. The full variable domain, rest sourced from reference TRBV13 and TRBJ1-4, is AAGVIQSPRHLIKEKRETATLKCYPIPRHDTVYWYQQGPGQDPQFLISFYEKMQSDKGSIPDRFSAQQFSDYHSELNMSSLELGDSALYFCASSWTDAMGEKLFFGSGTQLSVL.

The CDR3: CATSGRQGPYMETQYF. CDR3 in DNA: TGTGCCACCAGCGGGAGACAGGGGCCTTACATGGAGACCCAGTACTTC. The rearrangement uses TRBV15 and TRBJ2-5, with TRBD1 matching 8 bases. The CDR3 has 16 residues. Germline-derived CDR1 and CDR2 are LNHNV and YYDKDF (reference sequence). Trimming took 5 bases from V and 5 from J; bases not matched to a gene: 13.

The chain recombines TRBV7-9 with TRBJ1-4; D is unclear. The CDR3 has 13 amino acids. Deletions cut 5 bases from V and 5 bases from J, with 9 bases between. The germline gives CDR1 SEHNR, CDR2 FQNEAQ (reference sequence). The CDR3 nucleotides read TGTGCCAGCAGCCAGGTCCCAAATGAAAAACTGTTTTTT. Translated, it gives CASSQVPNEKLFF.

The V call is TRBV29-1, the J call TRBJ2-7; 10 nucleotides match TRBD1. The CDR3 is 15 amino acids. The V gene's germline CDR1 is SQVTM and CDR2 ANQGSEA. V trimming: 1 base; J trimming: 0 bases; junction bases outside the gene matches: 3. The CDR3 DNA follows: TGCAGCGTTGAAGGGTGGGACAGGGGCTCCTACGAGCAGTACTTC. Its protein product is CSVEGWDRGSYEQYF.

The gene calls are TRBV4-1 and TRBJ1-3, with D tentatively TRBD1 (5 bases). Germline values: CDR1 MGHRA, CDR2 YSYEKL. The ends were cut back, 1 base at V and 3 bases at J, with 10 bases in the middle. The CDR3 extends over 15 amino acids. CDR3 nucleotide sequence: TGCGCCAGCAGCCAAGGTTGGGGGAATGGAAACACCATATATTTT. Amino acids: CASSQGWGNGNTIYF.

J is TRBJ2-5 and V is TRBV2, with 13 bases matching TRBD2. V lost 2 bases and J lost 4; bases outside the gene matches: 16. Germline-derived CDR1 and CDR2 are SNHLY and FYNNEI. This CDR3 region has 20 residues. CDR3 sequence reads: CASSEYPGLAGVAVLETQYF. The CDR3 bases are TGTGCCAGCAGTGAATACCCCGGACTAGCGGGAGTTGCTGTCCTAGAGACCCAGTACTTC.

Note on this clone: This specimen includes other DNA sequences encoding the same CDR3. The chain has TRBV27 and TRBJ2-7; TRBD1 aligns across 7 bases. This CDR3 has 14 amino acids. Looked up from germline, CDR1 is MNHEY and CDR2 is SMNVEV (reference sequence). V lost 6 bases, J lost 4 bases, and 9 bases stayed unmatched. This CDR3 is CASSPRTGTYEQYF. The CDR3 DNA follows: TGTGCCAGCAGCCCGAGGACAGGCACTTACGAGCAGTACTTC.

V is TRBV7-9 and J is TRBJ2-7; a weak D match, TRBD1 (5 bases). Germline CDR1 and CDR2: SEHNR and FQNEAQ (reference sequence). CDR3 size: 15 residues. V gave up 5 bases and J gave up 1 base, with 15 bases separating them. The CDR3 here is CASSPGQGYSYEQYF. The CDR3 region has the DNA TGTGCCAGCAGCCCAGGCCAGGGTTATTCCTACGAGCAGTACTTC.

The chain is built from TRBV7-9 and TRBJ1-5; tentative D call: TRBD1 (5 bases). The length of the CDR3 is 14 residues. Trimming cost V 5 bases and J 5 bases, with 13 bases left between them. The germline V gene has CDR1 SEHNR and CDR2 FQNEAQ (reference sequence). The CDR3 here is CASSPGGKDQPQHF. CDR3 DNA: TGTGCCAGCAGCCCGGGGGGAAAGGATCAGCCCCAGCATTTT.

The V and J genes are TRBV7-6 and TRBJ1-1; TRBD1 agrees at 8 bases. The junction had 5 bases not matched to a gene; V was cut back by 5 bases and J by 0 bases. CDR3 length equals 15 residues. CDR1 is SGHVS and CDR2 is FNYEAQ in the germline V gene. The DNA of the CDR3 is TGTGCCAGCAGCCCCCGACAGGGGATGAACACTGAAGCTTTCTTT. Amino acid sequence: CASSPRQGMNTEAFF.

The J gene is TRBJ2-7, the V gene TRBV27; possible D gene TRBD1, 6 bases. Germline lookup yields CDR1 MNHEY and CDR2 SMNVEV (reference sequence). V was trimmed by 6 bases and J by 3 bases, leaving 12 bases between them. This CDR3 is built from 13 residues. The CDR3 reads CASRGQNYYEQYF. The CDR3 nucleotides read TGTGCCAGCAGAGGACAGAACTACTACGAGCAGTACTTC.

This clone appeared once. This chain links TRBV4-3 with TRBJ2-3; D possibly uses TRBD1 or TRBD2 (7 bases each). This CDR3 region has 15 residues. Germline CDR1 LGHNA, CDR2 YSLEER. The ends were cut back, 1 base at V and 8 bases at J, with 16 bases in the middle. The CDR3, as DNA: TGCGCCAGCAGCCAAGTCGTATCAGGGGGGGGTACGCAGTATTTT. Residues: CASSQVVSGGGTQYF.

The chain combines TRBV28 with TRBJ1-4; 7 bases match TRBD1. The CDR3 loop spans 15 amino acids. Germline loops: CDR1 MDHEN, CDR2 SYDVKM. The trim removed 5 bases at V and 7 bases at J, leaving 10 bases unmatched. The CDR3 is CASSPNRGGGEKLFF. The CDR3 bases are TGTGCCAGCAGTCCCAACAGGGGAGGGGGTGAAAAACTGTTTTTT.

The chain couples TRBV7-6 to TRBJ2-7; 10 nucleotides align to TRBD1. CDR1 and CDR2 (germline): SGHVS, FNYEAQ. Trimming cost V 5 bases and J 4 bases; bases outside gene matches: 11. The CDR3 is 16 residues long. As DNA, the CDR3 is TGTGCCAGCAGCGATAGGACCGGACAGGGGGGTTACGAGCAGTACTTC. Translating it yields CASSDRTGQGGYEQYF.

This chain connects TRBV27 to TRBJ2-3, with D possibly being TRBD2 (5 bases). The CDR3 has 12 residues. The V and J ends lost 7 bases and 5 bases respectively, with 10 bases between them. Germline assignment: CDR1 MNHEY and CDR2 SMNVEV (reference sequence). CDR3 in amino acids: CASMASLDTQYF. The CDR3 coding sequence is TGTGCCAGCATGGCTAGCTTAGATACGCAGTATTTT.

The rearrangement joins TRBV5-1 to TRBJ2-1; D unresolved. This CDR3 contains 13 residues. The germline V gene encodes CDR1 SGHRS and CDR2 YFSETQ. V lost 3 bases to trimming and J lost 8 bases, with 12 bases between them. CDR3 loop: CASSWPLFYEQFF. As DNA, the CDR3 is TGCGCCAGCAGCTGGCCCCTCTTCTATGAGCAGTTCTTC.

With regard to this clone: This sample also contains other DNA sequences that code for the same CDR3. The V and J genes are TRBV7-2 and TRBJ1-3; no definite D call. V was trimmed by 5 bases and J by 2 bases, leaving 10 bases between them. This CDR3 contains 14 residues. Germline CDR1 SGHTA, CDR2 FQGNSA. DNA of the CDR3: TGTGCCAGCAGCCTCCGTGGGGCTGGAAACACCATATATTTT. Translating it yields CASSLRGAGNTIYF.